One and the same sample provided the 28 T cell receptor beta chains below, sequenced in a study of blood T cell repertoires in COVID-19. The repertoire was sequenced with immunoSEQ multiplex PCR; TCRdb's copy has only in-frame clones and lacks some. Among 65,000 to 70,000 clones listed, 80% to 90% were seen once. Sequencing was done on a sample of peripheral blood. These receptor sequences come from a man in his forties or fifties with active COVID-19.

The chain is built from TRBV11-2 and TRBJ2-1, with D perhaps matching TRBD1 (5 bases). Trimming took 2 bases from V and 5 from J, leaving 10 bases between them. The CDR3 sequence is 14 residues long. Germline assignment: CDR1 SGHAT and CDR2 FQNNGV. The CDR3 sequence: CASSLLGQNNEQFF. CDR3 coding DNA: TGTGCCAGCAGCTTACTGGGGCAGAACAATGAGCAGTTCTTC.

The genes are TRBV7-2 and TRBJ1-6; 8 bases agree with TRBD1. Trimming cost V 5 bases and J 7 bases; bases outside gene matches: 13. CDR3 length: 17 amino acids. Germline V CDR1 and CDR2: SGHTA, FQGNSA. CDR3 coding DNA: TGTGCCAGCAGCCTGCTCATAATCCGGACAGGGAATTCACCCCTCCACTTT. Protein product: CASSLLIIRTGNSPLHF.

The V and J genes are TRBV9 and TRBJ1-3, with no clear D. Between the trimmed V and J ends, which lost 1 base and 4 bases, there was a span of 12 bases. CDR3 length: 15 residues. Germline loops: CDR1 SGDLS, CDR2 YYNGEE. CDR3 sequence: CASSVNPGSGNTIYF. The CDR3 DNA follows: TGTGCCAGCAGCGTAAACCCCGGGTCAGGAAACACCATATATTTT.

The CDR3 DNA reads TGTGCCAGTAGTATAGGGACTAGCAAGAGCTCCTACAATGAGCAGTTCTTC. Translating it yields CASSIGTSKSSYNEQFF. The chain combines TRBV19 with TRBJ2-1, with 8 positions matching TRBD2. CDR1 and CDR2 from the germline V gene are LNHDA and SQIVND (reference sequence). Trimming took 1 base from V and 0 from J; bases not matched to a gene: 5. CDR3 length: 17 amino acids. Complete variable domain (other parts from reference TRBV19 and TRBJ2-1): DGGITQSPKYLFRKEGQNVTLSCEQNLNHDAMYWYRQDPGQGLRLIYYSQIVNDFQKGDIAEGYSVSREKKESFPLTVTSAQKNPTAFYLCASSIGTSKSSYNEQFFGPGTRLTVL.

This chain connects TRBV14 to TRBJ2-2; D is unresolved. Germline loops: CDR1 SGHDN, CDR2 FVKESK. Trimming left V 1 base short and J 5 bases short, with 5 bases between. This CDR3 is built from 13 residues. The chain's CDR3 is CASSQVLTGELFF. The DNA of the CDR3 is TGTGCCAGCAGCCAAGTTCTGACCGGGGAGCTGTTTTTT.

The chain has TRBV29-1 and TRBJ1-1; D not certain. The CDR3 is made up of 15 amino acids. The V end was cut by 3 bases, the J end by 0 bases, with 14 bases between. Germline loops: CDR1 SQVTM, CDR2 ANQGSEA. This chain's CDR3 is CSVDNKQIMNTEAFF. CDR3 bases: TGCAGCGTTGATAACAAACAGATAATGAACACTGAAGCTTTCTTT.

This chain links TRBV25-1 with TRBJ2-1; D possibly corresponds to TRBD2 (6 bases). Trimming left V 3 bases short and J 6 bases short, with 15 bases between. Germline-derived CDR1 and CDR2 are MGHDK and SYGVNS. The CDR3 covers 15 residues. CDR3 in amino acids: CASSDRDSPGNEQFF. The CDR3 nucleotides are TGTGCCAGCAGTGACCGGGACTCCCCGGGCAATGAGCAGTTCTTC.

The rearrangement links TRBV20-1 to TRBJ2-1; TRBD2 matches at 9 bases. CDR3 size: 15 residues. V was pared by 3 bases and J by 4 bases, with 7 bases of the junction left unmatched. Germline CDR1 DFQATT, CDR2 SNEGSKA (reference sequence). The CDR3 DNA follows: TGCAGTGCTAGTCAACTAGCGGGTCGATACAATGAGCAGTTCTTC. It codes for CSASQLAGRYNEQFF.

The gene calls are TRBV7-9 and TRBJ2-7, with TRBD2 matching 7 bases. The V segment lost 5 bases and the J segment 2 bases; nucleotides outside the gene matches: 6. The CDR3 is made up of 14 amino acids. CDR1 is SEHNR and CDR2 is FQNEAQ in the germline V gene (reference sequence). The CDR3 nucleotides are TGTGCCAGCAGCCTCCGACTAGCACCCTACGAGCAGTACTTC. The encoded protein is CASSLRLAPYEQYF. The complete variable domain, with remaining parts taken from reference TRBV7-9 and TRBJ2-7, reads DTGVSQNPRHKITKRGQNVTFRCDPISEHNRLYWYRQTLGQGPEFLTYFQNEAQLEKSRLLSDRFSAERPKGSFSTLEIQRTEQGDSAMYLCASSLRLAPYEQYFGPGTRLTVT.

V usage is TRBV7-2 and J usage is TRBJ1-3; unclear D gene. The V and J ends lost 0 bases and 0 bases respectively, with 9 bases between them. The CDR3 sequence is 16 residues long. The germline V gene has CDR1 SGHTA and CDR2 FQGNSA. The CDR3 DNA is TGTGCCAGCAGCTTAGCCTCCCGGAGCTCTGGAAACACCATATATTTT. Translating it yields CASSLASRSSGNTIYF. Together with reference TRBV7-2 and TRBJ1-3, the CDR3 gives the full variable domain: GAGVSQSPSNKVTEKGKDVELRCDPISGHTALYWYRQSLGQGLEFLIYFQGNSAPDKSGLPSDRFSAERTGGSVSTLTIQRTQQEDSAVYLCASSLASRSSGNTIYFGEGSWLTVV.

Only one count was recorded for this clone. This sequence joins TRBV6-1 and TRBJ2-4; D might be TRBD1 (6 bases). Looked up from germline, CDR1 is MNHNS and CDR2 is SASEGT. CDR3 length equals 18 residues. With 4 bases removed from V and 0 bases from J, the gap between germline ends came to 19 bases. The CDR3 DNA reads TGTGCCAGCAGTGGACCGGGACACCTATTGTTAGCCAAAAACATTCAGTACTTC. As protein: CASSGPGHLLLAKNIQYF.

The J gene is TRBJ1-1, the V gene TRBV29-1, with D perhaps TRBD1 (6 bases). This CDR3 contains 12 residues. Germline-derived CDR1 and CDR2 are SQVTM and ANQGSEA. V lost 7 bases and J lost 1, with 10 bases in between. In DNA form, the CDR3 reads TGCAGCGCTGGGGGCAGGAACACTGAAGCTTTCTTT. Its protein product is CSAGGRNTEAFF.

The genes are TRBV29-1 and TRBJ1-2; weak D call: TRBD1 (6 bases). The CDR3 is 16 residues long. V shed 7 bases and J shed 0 bases, with 21 bases lying between them. The V gene's germline CDR1 is SQVTM and CDR2 ANQGSEA. Written as DNA, the CDR3 is TGCAGCGGGACTCCGCCGGTGGACAGCTCTAACTATGGCTACACCTTC. This sequence encodes CSGTPPVDSSNYGYTF.

The rearrangement links TRBV7-3 to TRBJ2-1, with D maybe TRBD1 (5 bases). The ends were cut back, 5 bases at V and 5 bases at J, with 10 bases in the middle. CDR1 SGHTA and CDR2 FQGTGA come from the germline V gene. The CDR3 has 13 amino acids. The CDR3 region has the DNA TGTGCCAGCAGCCCCCCAGGGAACAATGAGCAGTTCTTC. This codes for CASSPPGNNEQFF.

The rearrangement joins TRBV19 to TRBJ2-2; D not resolved. This CDR3 has 12 residues. CDR1 LNHDA and CDR2 SQIVND come from the germline V gene (reference sequence). V lost 11 bases and J lost 1, with 8 bases in between. CDR3 sequence: CADPGNTGELFF. The CDR3 bases are TGTGCCGACCCGGGGAACACCGGGGAGCTGTTTTTT.

V usage is TRBV5-1 and J usage is TRBJ2-3; 9 bases line up with TRBD2. With V trimmed by 3 bases and J by 2 bases, 7 bases remained unmatched. Germline CDR1 is SGHRS and CDR2 is YFSETQ. CDR3 length equals 16 residues. The CDR3 reads CASSSQGGGVTDTQYF. The CDR3 DNA reads TGCGCCAGCAGCTCGCAGGGCGGGGGGGTCACAGATACGCAGTATTTT.

The gene calls are TRBV9 and TRBJ1-1, with 7 bases matching TRBD1. This CDR3 region has 15 residues. The trim removed 4 bases at V and 4 bases at J, leaving 10 bases unmatched. The germline CDR1 and CDR2 sequences are SGDLS and YYNGEE. The CDR3: CASSPRQGGGTEAFF. CDR3 DNA: TGTGCCAGCAGCCCCCGACAGGGAGGTGGCACTGAAGCTTTCTTT. Full variable domain (rest looked up from reference TRBV9 and TRBJ1-1): DSGVTQTPKHLITATGQRVTLRCSPRSGDLSVYWYQQSLDQGLQFLIQYYNGEERAKGNILERFSAQQFPDLHSELNLSSLELGDSALYFCASSPRQGGGTEAFFGQGTRLTVV.

The rearrangement uses TRBV7-9 and TRBJ1-1, with D possibly TRBD1 on 6 matching bases. CDR1 is SEHNR, CDR2 FQNEAQ, per germline (reference sequence). V dropped 5 bases and J dropped 3 bases, with 10 bases sitting between them. This CDR3 has 13 residues. CDR3 nucleotides: TGTGCCAGCAGCCCAGAGGGGGACACTGAAGCTTTCTTT. This codes for CASSPEGDTEAFF.

The chain carries TRBV9 and TRBJ2-2, with 9 bases lining up with TRBD1. Germline-derived CDR1 and CDR2 are SGDLS and YYNGEE. The CDR3 is 16 amino acids. The V segment lost 4 bases and the J segment 2 bases; nucleotides outside the gene matches: 6. CDR3 in amino acids: CASSTSGQGNTGELFF. CDR3 DNA sequence: TGTGCCAGCAGCACGTCGGGACAGGGAAACACCGGGGAGCTGTTTTTT.

The chain links TRBV19 to TRBJ2-3, with D possibly being TRBD2 (6 bases). Germline lookup yields CDR1 LNHDA and CDR2 SQIVND (reference sequence). The V end lost 2 bases, the J end lost 2 bases, and 11 bases lay between the germline ends. The CDR3 sequence is 15 residues long. The CDR3 loop reads CASSILAETTDTQYF. The CDR3 nucleotides are TGTGCCAGTAGTATATTAGCGGAGACCACAGATACGCAGTATTTT.

The chain joins TRBV27 to TRBJ2-2; weak D call: TRBD1 (6 bases). CDR1 is MNHEY and CDR2 is SMNVEV in the germline V gene (reference sequence). The V and J ends lost 5 bases and 6 bases respectively, with 10 bases between them. The CDR3 totals 13 residues. The CDR3 region is CASSQGFAGELFF. For the CDR3, the DNA is TGTGCCAGCAGTCAGGGGTTCGCCGGGGAGCTGTTTTTT.

This clone was detected once. The chain has TRBV2 and TRBJ2-3; D unresolved. The germline V gene encodes CDR1 SNHLY and CDR2 FYNNEI. Trimming removed 5 bases from V and 0 bases from J, with 6 bases in between. The CDR3 has 13 amino acids. The CDR3 spells CASSTDSTDTQYF. The CDR3 DNA sequence: TGTGCCAGCAGTACAGACAGCACAGATACGCAGTATTTT.

The chain employs TRBV7-3 and TRBJ2-3; a possible D gene is TRBD1 (5 bases). The CDR3 is 13 amino acids. Deletions cut 6 bases from V and 3 bases from J, with 10 bases between. Germline CDR1 SGHTA, CDR2 FQGTGA. For the CDR3, the DNA is TGTGCCAGCAGTTTCCGACAGACAGATACGCAGTATTTT. Its translation is CASSFRQTDTQYF. The full variable domain, rest sourced from reference TRBV7-3 and TRBJ2-3, is GAGVSQTPSNKVTEKGKYVELRCDPISGHTALYWYRQSLGQGPEFLIYFQGTGAADDSGLPNDRFFAVRPEGSVSTLKIQRTERGDSAVYLCASSFRQTDTQYFGPGTRLTVL.

The gene calls are TRBV1 and TRBJ2-1; no check of the table's D call, TRBD2, against the DNA was made. TRBV1 is deemed a pseudogene. This CDR3 is 17 amino acids long. CDR3: CTAPYSDGMGLYNEQFF. CDR3 in DNA: TGCACCGCGCCCTATAGTGACGGGATGGGACTATACAATGAGCAGTTCTTC.

The chain is built from TRBV7-2 and TRBJ2-1, with D unresolved. The V gene lost 5 bases and the J gene lost 4 bases, with 6 bases spanning the gap. The CDR3 spans 12 residues. Germline V gene data show CDR1 as SGHTA and CDR2 as FQGNSA. CDR3: CASSAQYNEQFF. As DNA, the CDR3 is TGTGCCAGCAGCGCCCAGTACAATGAGCAGTTCTTC.

This chain's CDR3 is CASGPPRTGEAGELFF. DNA of the CDR3: TGTGCTAGTGGTCCCCCTCGGACAGGGGAGGCCGGGGAGCTGTTTTTT. The chain couples TRBV12-5 to TRBJ2-2; the match to TRBD1 covers 9 bases. CDR1 and CDR2 from the germline V gene are LGHNT and FRNRAP. Germline trimming cut 5 bases from V and 6 bases from J; bases unmatched to any gene: 10. The CDR3 loop spans 16 amino acids.

The chain uses TRBV9 and TRBJ2-1; 10 positions agree with TRBD2. CDR1 is SGDLS and CDR2 is YYNGEE in the germline V gene. The CDR3 runs to 19 residues. V shed 0 bases and J 5 bases; nucleotides not matched to a gene: 14. Here the CDR3 DNA reads TGTGCCAGCAGCGTAGTCGTCCGATGGCTAGCGGGAGACCACAATGAGCAGTTCTTC. Translation gives CASSVVVRWLAGDHNEQFF.

The V gene is TRBV9, the J gene TRBJ2-5; D gene uncertain. Germline CDR1 SGDLS, CDR2 YYNGEE. The CDR3 sequence is 13 residues long. V was pared by 5 bases and J by 5 bases, with 13 bases between. DNA of the CDR3: TGTGCCAGCAGTCAAAGTTCCCGGGAGACCCAGTACTTC. Its protein product is CASSQSSRETQYF.